These 29 T cell receptor beta chains were sequenced from one sample in a study of shared clonotypes between healthy human individuals. Repertoires were generated with immunoSEQ multiplex PCR, while TCRdb's copy carries only in-frame clones and drops some. The sample yields 450,000 to 650,000 clones, around 78% seen once. Material for sequencing was PBMCs. These receptors all come from a woman aged 35 to 49 in good health. Some clones in this sample may be carry-over from other donors' samples.

The rearrangement links TRBV29-1 to TRBJ2-2, with TRBD1 as a possible D gene (6 bases). Trimming cost V 2 bases and J 1 base, with 8 bases left between them. This CDR3 comprises 14 residues. Looked up from germline, CDR1 is SQVTM and CDR2 is ANQGSEA. CDR3 in DNA: TGCAGCGTTGAACAGGGGAGGAACACCGGGGAGCTGTTTTTT. Protein: CSVEQGRNTGELFF.

This rearrangement joins TRBV5-4 to TRBJ2-5; 7 nucleotides line up with TRBD1. Germline trimming cut 2 bases from V and 5 bases from J; bases unmatched to any gene: 9. The germline V gene has CDR1 SGHNT and CDR2 YYREEE (reference sequence). This CDR3 is 15 amino acids long. The CDR3 sequence is CASSLGRQGWETQYF. The CDR3 DNA sequence: TGTGCCAGCAGCTTAGGTAGACAGGGCTGGGAGACCCAGTACTTC.

As for this clone: A single base is all that separates this from a far larger clone, so a read error is likely. The chain employs TRBV4-1 and TRBJ2-3, with D unclear. This CDR3 region has 14 residues. V was cut by 1 base and J by 0 bases, with 5 bases left in between. The germline V gene encodes CDR1 MGHRA and CDR2 YSYEKL. The CDR3, as DNA: TGCGCCAGCAGCCAAGCGGACAGCACAGATACGCAGTATTTT. It yields the protein CASSQADSTDTQYF.

CDR3: CASSQRQLRGGTEAFF. CDR3 DNA sequence: TGCGCCAGCAGCCAGAGACAGCTCCGTGGGGGCACTGAAGCTTTCTTT. The rearrangement links TRBV5-1 to TRBJ1-1, with a weak D call TRBD1 (5 bases). This CDR3 contains 16 residues. CDR1 SGHRS and CDR2 YFSETQ come from the germline V gene. The V end lost 4 bases, the J end lost 4 bases, and 20 bases lay between the germline ends.

A note on this clone: This sample includes further DNA sequences coding for the same CDR3. The chain recombines TRBV18 with TRBJ2-7; weak D call: TRBD1 (6 bases). V lost 0 bases, J lost 3 bases, and 6 bases lay in between. Germline CDR1 and CDR2: KGHSH and LQKENI. The CDR3 contains 13 residues. DNA for the CDR3: TGTGCCAGCTCACCACCGGACAGCTACGAGCAGTACTTC. Translated: CASSPPDSYEQYF.

The CDR3 is CASSVGSGSSGNTIYF. In nucleotides, the CDR3 is TGTGCCAGCAGCGTAGGTTCAGGGAGCTCTGGAAACACCATATATTTT. The chain carries TRBV9 and TRBJ1-3; TRBD1 might be the D (5 bases). The germline CDR1 and CDR2 sequences are SGDLS and YYNGEE. The CDR3 loop spans 16 amino acids. Trimming stripped 0 bases from V and 0 bases from J, with 10 bases between.

This chain uses TRBV19 with TRBJ2-3; TRBD2 matches at 10 bases. Trimming at V came to 10 bases and at J to 1 base, leaving 17 bases not matched to a gene. The CDR3 sequence is 18 residues long. Germline V gives CDR1 LNHDA, CDR2 SQIVND (reference sequence). The chain's CDR3 is CAKPPGISGTSGTDTQYF. CDR3 nucleotides: TGTGCCAAACCCCCGGGGATTTCCGGGACTAGCGGCACAGATACGCAGTATTTT.

The gene calls are TRBV28 and TRBJ1-5; D is ambiguous. V lost 8 bases and J lost 0, with 8 bases in between. Germline assignment: CDR1 MDHEN and CDR2 SYDVKM. This CDR3 spans 13 amino acids. The CDR3 loop reads CASATISNQPQHF. CDR3 coding DNA: TGTGCCAGCGCCACGATTAGCAATCAGCCCCAGCATTTT.

This clone was found many times. The CDR3 sequence: CASSEYTGQGANNEQFF. The CDR3 coding sequence is TGTGCCAGCAGTGAATATACGGGACAGGGGGCCAACAATGAGCAGTTCTTC. The chain recombines TRBV6-1 with TRBJ2-1, with 12 bases identical to TRBD1. Germline values: CDR1 MNHNS, CDR2 SASEGT. The V segment lost 2 bases and the J segment 5 bases; nucleotides outside the gene matches: 7. This CDR3 spans 17 amino acids.

The CDR3 DNA sequence: TGCGCCAGCAGCTTGGCCGTAGGCTCTACGAACACCATATATTTT. It encodes CASSLAVGSTNTIYF. V and J are TRBV5-1 and TRBJ1-3; D is ambiguous. In germline, CDR1 is SGHRS, CDR2 YFSETQ. The CDR3 length is 15 residues. V was shortened by 0 bases and J by 7 bases, with 14 bases between the two germline ends.

A note on this clone: A far larger clone is a single base away, which makes a read error likely. As the CDR3 is not closed by the conserved phenylalanine or tryptophan, this likely results from a read error. The chain employs TRBV2 and TRBJ2-7, with 16 bases aligning to TRBD2. Trimming at V came to 7 bases and at J to 6 bases, leaving 18 bases not matched to a gene. Germline V gives CDR1 SNHLY, CDR2 FYNNEI. The CDR3 loop spans 19 amino acids. For the CDR3, the DNA is TGTGCCAGCACTCGGGGGACTAGCGGGAGGGCCGTCTCCGAGGCCGAGCAGTACTTA. It is translated as CASTRGTSGRAVSEAEQYL.

The chain recombines TRBV27 with TRBJ2-1; 7 nucleotides line up with TRBD2. The CDR3 is 14 amino acids. Trimming removed 4 bases from V and 3 bases from J; junction bases left unmatched: 3. Germline assignment: CDR1 MNHEY and CDR2 SMNVEV (reference sequence). This CDR3 is CASSSGRVYNEQFF. The CDR3, as DNA: TGTGCCAGCAGTTCAGGGAGGGTCTACAATGAGCAGTTCTTC.

This clone was detected only a few times. V usage is TRBV5-1 and J usage is TRBJ2-5; TRBD2 is a possible D gene (6 bases). Near its end, the DNA agrees better with TRBJ2-7, so the J call may be wrong. CDR3 size: 16 residues. The germline gives CDR1 SGHRS, CDR2 YFSETQ. Here the CDR3 reads CASSLGILGGSYEQYF. DNA of the CDR3: TGCGCCAGCAGCCTCGGGATTCTCGGGGGCTCCTACGAGCAGTACTTC.

The chain recombines TRBV7-6 with TRBJ1-4; unclear D gene. The CDR3 length is 14 residues. Trimming took off 3 bases at V and 0 bases at J, with 5 bases between the two ends. The germline gives CDR1 SGHVS, CDR2 FNYEAQ. CDR3 coding DNA: TGTGCCAGCAGCTTCGGGGCAACTAATGAAAAACTGTTTTTT. This codes for CASSFGATNEKLFF.

This clone was seen many times. J is TRBJ1-1 and V is TRBV28; D might be TRBD1 (5 bases). V was cut by 3 bases and J by 10 bases, with 15 bases left in between. Germline CDR1 MDHEN, CDR2 SYDVKM. This CDR3 is 13 amino acids long. The CDR3, as DNA: TGTGCCAGCAGTTTCCCCGGGGGAGGAGGAGCTTTCTTT. This encodes CASSFPGGGGAFF. Drawing the rest from reference TRBV28 and TRBJ1-1, the complete variable domain is DVKVTQSSRYLVKRTGEKVFLECVQDMDHENMFWYRQDPGLGLRLIYFSYDVKMKEKGDIPEGYSVSREKKERFSLILESASTNQTSMYLCASSFPGGGGAFFGQGTRLTVV.

CDR3 amino acids: CATSSSGREQYF. DNA for the CDR3: TGTGCCACCAGCAGCTCTGGGAGGGAGCAGTACTTC. The rearrangement joins TRBV15 to TRBJ2-7; tentative D call: TRBD2 (6 bases). Germline V gene lookup returns CDR1 LNHNV and CDR2 YYDKDF (reference sequence). The CDR3 is made up of 12 amino acids. Trimming took off 3 bases at V and 7 bases at J, with 10 bases between the two ends.

This rearrangement joins TRBV29-1 to TRBJ2-5; tentatively, D is TRBD1 (5 bases). The CDR3 spans 12 residues. Germline V CDR1 and CDR2: SQVTM, ANQGSEA. V gave up 4 bases and J gave up 4 bases, with 10 bases separating them. For the CDR3, the DNA is TGCAGCGTTGCAGGGCAGGGAGAGACCCAGTACTTC. Its protein is CSVAGQGETQYF. Using reference TRBV29-1 and TRBJ2-5 for the parts outside the CDR3, the full variable domain is SAVISQKPSRDICQRGTSLTIQCQVDSQVTMMFWYRQQPGQSLTLIATANQGSEATYESGFVIDKFPISRPNLTFSTLTVSNMSPEDSSIYLCSVAGQGETQYFGPGTRLLVL.

The table lists this clone with a count of one. This chain uses TRBV6-5 with TRBJ2-1; either TRBD1 or TRBD2 may supply D (6 bases each). The CDR3 is 15 residues long. V lost 5 bases, J lost 7 bases, and 18 bases lay in between. Germline CDR1 is MNHEY and CDR2 is SVGAGI. The CDR3 DNA follows: TGTGCCAGCAGTGGGGGGCCGATGAAGGGAAATGAGCAGTTCTTC. Residues: CASSGGPMKGNEQFF.

The chain uses TRBV19 and TRBJ1-2; D not certain. This CDR3 has 14 residues. Germline CDR1 reads LNHDA; CDR2 reads SQIVND (reference sequence). V was trimmed by 6 bases and J by 4 bases, leaving 15 bases between them. CDR3 DNA sequence: TGTGCCAGTAGACGTCAACTACTGAGCTATGGCTACACCTTC. Translating it yields CASRRQLLSYGYTF.

V usage is TRBV9 and J usage is TRBJ1-2, with a possible D match to TRBD1 (6 bases). Trimming removed 0 bases at V and 1 base at J, with 13 bases between. The CDR3 loop spans 16 amino acids. The germline V gene has CDR1 SGDLS and CDR2 YYNGEE. The CDR3 region has the DNA TGTGCCAGCAGCGTAGGGACAGAGATCGTTAACTATGGCTACACCTTC. This sequence encodes CASSVGTEIVNYGYTF.

The CDR3 reads CASIIRDEQFF. Here the CDR3 DNA reads TGTGCCAGCATAATTCGGGATGAGCAGTTCTTC. This chain links TRBV28 with TRBJ2-1; D gene unclear. V was trimmed by 7 bases and J by 8 bases, leaving 9 bases between them. Per germline, CDR1 MDHEN and CDR2 SYDVKM. The CDR3 has 11 residues.

The chain employs TRBV30 and TRBJ2-1, with D perhaps TRBD2 (5 bases). CDR3 length: 14 residues. Deletions cut 2 bases from V and 4 bases from J, with 12 bases between. CDR1 and CDR2 (germline): GTSNPN, SVGIG (reference sequence). This chain's CDR3 is CAWSSQRRYNEQFF. CDR3 in DNA: TGTGCCTGGAGTTCCCAGCGGAGATACAATGAGCAGTTCTTC.

DNA for the CDR3: TGTGCCAGCAGCCAAGCCGAAGCAACTAATGAAAAACTGTTTTTT. Translating gives CASSQAEATNEKLFF. V and J are TRBV4-2 and TRBJ1-4; D is ambiguous. The CDR3 has 15 amino acids. Germline V gene sequence: CDR1 LGHNA, CDR2 YNFKEQ. V lost 1 base and J 0 bases, leaving 6 bases between the germline ends.

This clone was detected once. The chain links TRBV28 to TRBJ1-1; D is unclear. The V gene's germline CDR1 is MDHEN and CDR2 SYDVKM. Trimming took off 5 bases at V and 8 bases at J, with 12 bases between the two ends. The CDR3 is 12 amino acids. CDR3 loop: CASSPRHFEAFF. CDR3 DNA: TGTGCCAGCAGTCCTCGGCATTTCGAAGCTTTCTTT.

This clone occurred a few times. The V call is TRBV7-3, the J call TRBJ2-1, with 7 nucleotides matching TRBD1. Trimming took 4 bases from V and 9 from J; bases not matched to a gene: 6. Per the germline V gene, CDR1 is SGHTA and CDR2 is FQGTGA. This CDR3 spans 13 amino acids. CDR3 residues: CASSSDRVGEQFF. DNA of the CDR3: TGTGCCAGCAGCTCCGACAGGGTTGGTGAGCAGTTCTTC.

This chain joins TRBV20-1 and TRBJ2-7, with D unclear. This CDR3 region has 11 residues. Trimming cost V 0 bases and J 6 bases, with 6 bases left between them. Germline assignment: CDR1 DFQATT and CDR2 SNEGSKA (reference sequence). The CDR3 is CSARDVSEQYF. In nucleotides, the CDR3 is TGCAGTGCTAGAGACGTGAGCGAGCAGTACTTC.

This sequence joins TRBV6-1 and TRBJ2-5, with TRBD1 identical over 7 bases. The CDR3 sequence is 14 residues long. Germline lookup yields CDR1 MNHNS and CDR2 SASEGT. The junction had 10 bases not matched to a gene; V was cut back by 7 bases and J by 5 bases. The CDR3: CASNLQGSAETQYF. CDR3 nucleotides: TGTGCCAGCAACCTACAGGGGAGTGCCGAGACCCAGTACTTC.

The J gene is TRBJ2-1, the V gene TRBV4-2, with 10 bases lining up with TRBD2. The V and J ends lost 1 base and 2 bases, in that order; junction bases with no gene match: 2. The CDR3 totals 16 residues. From germline, CDR1 is LGHNA and CDR2 YNFKEQ. CDR3 region: CASSQASGSAYNEQFF. CDR3 DNA sequence: TGTGCCAGCAGCCAAGCTAGCGGGAGTGCCTACAATGAGCAGTTCTTC.

Note on this clone: It is likely a read error: a sequence one base away is far more abundant. The chain recombines TRBV2 with TRBJ2-2; D remains unclear. Germline assignment: CDR1 SNHLY and CDR2 FYNNEI. The CDR3 has 11 amino acids. Between the trimmed V and J ends, which lost 7 bases and 8 bases, there was a span of 8 bases. As DNA, the CDR3 is TGTGCCAGCACCCCTTGTGGGGAGCTGTTTTTT. It specifies CASTPCGELFF.